The clone carrying this T cell receptor (beta chain) appeared a few times. Its specificity is not known. The sample is drawn from a study of relationships among human T cell subsets. From pooled CD4+ and CD8+ T cells, anti-CD45RA microbeads isolated naive plus transitional cells. Study results and limitations: Th1, Th2 and regulatory T cells shared many CDR3 sequences.

This CDR3 has 12 residues. The germline V gene encodes CDR1 LNHDA and CDR2 SQIVND (reference sequence). From mRNA, alpha and beta CDR3 regions were amplified using semiquantitative ARM-PCR. Exponential amplification used communal superprimers after tagged nested gene-specific primers in ARM-PCR. Nested primers were removed by exonuclease before the second PCR round. TCRdb re-derived calls from the multiplex PCR reads in MiXCR, one entry per CDR3 protein. The repertoire holds about 7,400 distinct CDR3 sequences, with just under 70% as singletons. This TCR was recovered from a man between 40 and 49 years old in good health. The V gene is TRBV19, the J gene TRBJ1-5, with D possibly matching TRBD1 (5 bases). The sequenced material came from naive and transitional (CD45RA+) T cells sorted from blood. CDR3 nucleotides: TGTGCTGCAACGACAGTGGGCCAGCCCCAGCATTTT. It specifies CAATTVGQPQHF. The whole variable domain, filled in from reference TRBV19 and TRBJ1-5, reads DGGITQSPKYLFRKEGQNVTLSCEQNLNHDAMYWYRQDPGQGLRLIYYSQIVNDFQKGDIAEGYSVSREKKESFPLTVTSAQKNPTAFYLCAATTVGQPQHFGDGTRLSIL.